This passage covers 27 T cell receptor beta chains from one sample sequenced in a study of T cell responses to AZD1222 COVID-19 vaccine. Assay: immunoSEQ multiplex PCR; the TCRdb copy retains only in-frame clones and omits some. The table records about 56,000 clones, 60% to 80% of them present only once. The sample here was peripheral blood, taken 28 days after the second AZD1222 dose. These receptors were collected from an adult who received the AZD1222 COVID-19 vaccine.

The V gene is TRBV5-8, the J gene TRBJ1-1; 9 positions agree with TRBD1. CDR3 size: 15 residues. The trim removed 4 bases at V and 5 bases at J, leaving 9 bases unmatched. In germline, CDR1 is SGHTS, CDR2 YDEGEE. CDR3 nucleotides: TGTGCCAGCAGCCCCTGGGACAGGGAGCGGACTGAAGCTTTCTTT. Protein sequence: CASSPWDRERTEAFF.

The V gene is TRBV11-2, the J gene TRBJ2-3; 8 nucleotides match TRBD2. Losses at the gene ends were 4 bases for V and 5 bases for J; bases not matched to a gene: 11. The CDR3 covers 16 residues. In germline, CDR1 is SGHAT, CDR2 FQNNGV. As DNA, the CDR3 is TGTGCCAGCAGCTCCTCAGGTGCGGGGGGACGAGATACGCAGTATTTT. Translation: CASSSSGAGGRDTQYF.

The chain has TRBV13 and TRBJ1-4; weak D call: TRBD1 (6 bases). The CDR3 spans 15 residues. CDR1 and CDR2 (germline): PRHDT, FYEKMQ (reference sequence). V was pared by 4 bases and J by 8 bases, with 17 bases between. The CDR3 loop reads CASSSRGALKEKLFF. The CDR3 coding sequence is TGTGCCAGCAGCTCACGGGGGGCTTTGAAAGAAAAACTGTTTTTT.

This clone was counted only a few times. The chain links TRBV2 to TRBJ1-4; the D is unclear. V was cut by 9 bases and J by 0 bases, with 8 bases left in between. Germline V gives CDR1 SNHLY, CDR2 FYNNEI. The CDR3 length is 13 residues. The CDR3 sequence is CASTSATNEKLFF. The CDR3 coding sequence is TGTGCCAGTACCAGTGCAACTAATGAAAAACTGTTTTTT.

This chain connects TRBV15 to TRBJ1-2, with D uncertain. This CDR3 region has 15 residues. Trimming removed 1 base from V and 4 bases from J, with 13 bases in between. Germline V gene lookup returns CDR1 LNHNV and CDR2 YYDKDF (reference sequence). In DNA, the CDR3 is TGTGCCACCAGCAGAGGCCAAGGGCCATTCTATGGCTACACCTTC. This encodes CATSRGQGPFYGYTF.

The chain is built from TRBV11-1 and TRBJ2-4; TRBD2 agrees at 11 bases. From germline, CDR1 is SGHAT and CDR2 FQDESV (reference sequence). CDR3 length: 16 residues. Unmatched junction bases numbered 6, after V lost 5 bases and J lost 3 bases. The CDR3 here is CASSPSGRFGKNIQYF. CDR3 coding DNA: TGTGCCAGCAGCCCTAGCGGGAGGTTTGGCAAAAACATTCAGTACTTC. The full variable domain, with the rest looked up from reference TRBV11-1 and TRBJ2-4, is EAEVAQSPRYKITEKSQAVAFWCDPISGHATLYWYRQILGQGPELLVQFQDESVVDDSQLPKDRFSAERLKGVDSTLKIQPAELGDSAMYLCASSPSGRFGKNIQYFGAGTRLSVL.

The DNA of the CDR3 is TGTGCCAGCAGCTTACAAATGAACACTGAAGCTTTCTTT. Protein: CASSLQMNTEAFF. This chain joins TRBV7-8 and TRBJ1-1; no definite D call. The CDR3 runs to 13 residues. Germline assignment: CDR1 SGHVS and CDR2 FQNEAQ. The V end was cut by 2 bases, the J end by 0 bases, with 4 bases between.

The chain is built from TRBV19 and TRBJ1-6; D call uncertain. V was trimmed by 3 bases and J by 7 bases, leaving 10 bases between them. Germline CDR1 and CDR2: LNHDA and SQIVND (reference sequence). The CDR3 sequence is 14 residues long. CDR3 amino acids: CASSIHVENSPLHF. The CDR3 DNA sequence: TGTGCCAGTAGTATCCACGTAGAAAATTCACCCCTCCACTTT.

This clone was seen once. The chain links TRBV7-3 to TRBJ1-3; no clear D gene. V dropped 5 bases and J dropped 8 bases, with 13 bases sitting between them. Germline values: CDR1 SGHTA, CDR2 FQGTGA. This CDR3 region has 13 residues. This CDR3 is CASSKGGGDTIYF. CDR3 bases: TGTGCCAGCAGCAAGGGTGGAGGAGACACCATATATTTT.

The chain uses TRBV5-1 and TRBJ2-3, with 7 bases matching TRBD1. V lost 1 base to trimming and J lost 1 base; unmatched junction nucleotides: 3. The CDR3 is made up of 15 amino acids. CDR1 is SGHRS, CDR2 YFSETQ, per germline. The CDR3 reads CASSLKGAGTDTQYF. DNA for the CDR3: TGCGCCAGCAGCTTGAAGGGGGCCGGCACAGATACGCAGTATTTT.

The chain links TRBV5-1 to TRBJ1-2; 9 positions match TRBD1. Per the germline V gene, CDR1 is SGHRS and CDR2 is YFSETQ. The V segment lost 4 bases and the J segment 4 bases; nucleotides outside the gene matches: 11. CDR3 length: 16 residues. The CDR3 sequence: CASSVLFPGQGYGYTF. CDR3 bases: TGCGCCAGCAGCGTGCTCTTTCCGGGACAGGGCTATGGCTACACCTTC.

This sequence joins TRBV5-6 and TRBJ1-3, with D tentatively TRBD1 (6 bases). This CDR3 spans 16 amino acids. Deletions cut 1 base from V and 2 bases from J, with 13 bases between. Per germline, CDR1 SGHDT and CDR2 YYEEEE. The CDR3 reads CASSLRPGAAGNTIYF. The CDR3 region has the DNA TGTGCCAGCAGCTTGCGGCCGGGGGCGGCTGGAAACACCATATATTTT.

The chain has TRBV6-2 or TRBV6-3 and TRBJ2-5, with TRBD2 as a possible D gene (6 bases). The length of the CDR3 is 18 residues. Germline-derived CDR1 and CDR2 are MNHEY and SVGEGT. The V end was cut by 2 bases, the J end by 4 bases, with 23 bases between. CDR3 region: CASSYPTFIRETRETQYF. CDR3 DNA: TGTGCCAGCAGTTACCCTACATTTATTCGGGAGACGCGAGAGACCCAGTACTTC.

The V and J genes are TRBV5-1 and TRBJ1-4; D perhaps matches TRBD1 (6 bases). The V gene's germline CDR1 is SGHRS and CDR2 YFSETQ. V lost 3 bases to trimming and J lost 0 bases, with 24 bases between them. The CDR3 contains 20 residues. The CDR3: CASSSARGGVSIATNEKLFF. The CDR3 bases are TGCGCCAGCAGCTCCGCCAGGGGAGGGGTCTCTATTGCAACTAATGAAAAACTGTTTTTT.

This clone came up a few times. This chain uses TRBV6-2 or TRBV6-3 with TRBJ2-5; TRBD2 matches 7 bases. The V segment lost 2 bases and the J segment 0 bases; nucleotides outside the gene matches: 6. Germline V gene lookup returns CDR1 MNHEY and CDR2 SVGEGT. The CDR3 has 16 amino acids. DNA of the CDR3: TGTGCCAGCAGTTACGGGACTAACAAGTACCAAGAGACCCAGTACTTC. Its translation: CASSYGTNKYQETQYF.

Only one count was recorded for this clone. The chain uses TRBV6-2 or TRBV6-3 and TRBJ1-2; TRBD1 agrees at 12 bases. CDR1 is MNHEY and CDR2 is SVGEGT in the germline V gene. V lost 6 bases, J lost 7 bases, and 6 bases stayed unmatched. The CDR3 has 14 residues. This chain's CDR3 is CASSRDRGQSGYTF. CDR3 nucleotide sequence: TGTGCCAGCAGCCGGGACAGGGGGCAATCTGGCTACACCTTC.

This chain links TRBV7-8 with TRBJ1-6; D is possibly TRBD1 (5 bases). Germline V lookup: CDR1 SGHVS, CDR2 FQNEAQ. V was trimmed by 1 base and J by 6 bases, leaving 13 bases between them. The CDR3 is 16 amino acids. The CDR3 reads CASSLGGLPSNSPLHF. The DNA of the CDR3 is TGTGCCAGCAGCTTAGGGGGACTCCCAAGTAATTCACCCCTCCACTTT.

The chain joins TRBV5-4 to TRBJ2-3; 9 bases are shared with TRBD1. CDR1 SGHNT and CDR2 YYREEE come from the germline V gene (reference sequence). The length of the CDR3 is 15 residues. The junction had 0 bases not matched to a gene; V was cut back by 0 bases and J by 1 base. The chain's CDR3 is CASSLGDRGTDTQYF. The DNA for the CDR3 is TGTGCCAGCAGCTTGGGGGACAGGGGCACAGATACGCAGTATTTT.

The rearrangement joins TRBV10-2 to TRBJ1-2; D gene unclear. The V gene's germline CDR1 is WSHSY and CDR2 SAAADI. This CDR3 has 13 amino acids. The germline V and J ends were trimmed by 8 bases and 4 bases, with 14 bases remaining between them. CDR3 sequence: CASLSQSSYGYTF. In DNA, the CDR3 is TGCGCCAGCCTGAGTCAGTCATCCTATGGCTACACCTTC.

The chain is built from TRBV28 and TRBJ1-5; no firm D call. Germline CDR1 reads MDHEN; CDR2 reads SYDVKM. The CDR3 is made up of 11 amino acids. The V gene lost 6 bases and the J gene lost 5 bases, with 5 bases spanning the gap. CDR3 residues: CASRGDQPQHF. The CDR3 bases are TGTGCCAGCAGGGGTGATCAGCCCCAGCATTTT.

The chain employs TRBV24-1 and TRBJ1-2; TRBD1 might be the D (5 bases). Trimming removed 4 bases from V and 8 bases from J, with 22 bases in between. Germline CDR1 and CDR2: KGHDR and SFDVKD. The CDR3 runs 16 residues. CDR3 DNA: TGTGCCACCAGTGACTCGTCCGTGGAGGGGACTCGGGGCTACACCTTC. Residues: CATSDSSVEGTRGYTF.

This sequence joins TRBV2 and TRBJ1-1; D not resolved. This CDR3 region has 13 residues. The V end lost 4 bases, the J end lost 1 base, and 7 bases lay between the germline ends. Germline V CDR1 and CDR2: SNHLY, FYNNEI. CDR3 loop: CASSVDKNTEAFF. In DNA, the CDR3 is TGTGCCAGCAGTGTCGACAAGAACACTGAAGCTTTCTTT.

The chain uses TRBV11-1 and TRBJ2-1; D could derive from TRBD1 or TRBD2 (5 bases each). Trimming shortened V by 3 bases and J by 4 bases, and 10 bases separated the two germline ends. Germline V gives CDR1 SGHAT, CDR2 FQDESV (reference sequence). This CDR3 has 14 amino acids. CDR3 coding DNA: TGTGCCAGCAGCTTTGGGACGGGGTACAATGAGCAGTTCTTC. Its protein is CASSFGTGYNEQFF.

This chain uses TRBV7-8 with TRBJ2-7; 11 nucleotides agree with TRBD1. V dropped 3 bases and J dropped 2; count of bases not matched to a gene: 6. There are 16 residues in the CDR3. Per the germline V gene, CDR1 is SGHVS and CDR2 is FQNEAQ. The CDR3 is CASSFIWDRGTYEQYV. CDR3 DNA sequence: TGTGCCAGCAGCTTTATCTGGGACAGGGGGACCTACGAGCAGTACGTC.

The CDR3, as DNA: TGTGCCTGGACTCTAGGCGGGGAGCTGTTTTTT. This sequence encodes CAWTLGGELFF. The V gene is TRBV30, the J gene TRBJ2-2; D is unresolved. In germline, CDR1 is GTSNPN, CDR2 SVGIG (reference sequence). The ends were cut back, 4 bases at V and 7 bases at J, with 7 bases in the middle. The CDR3 runs to 11 residues.

This clone was recorded only once. The chain links TRBV28 to TRBJ1-1, with a possible D match to TRBD1 (5 bases). The germline V gene encodes CDR1 MDHEN and CDR2 SYDVKM. Trimming cost V 8 bases and J 3 bases, with 19 bases left between them. The CDR3 is made up of 15 amino acids. The CDR3 region is CASALPGRTDTEAFF. The DNA of the CDR3 is TGTGCCAGCGCCCTCCCGGGACGGACGGACACTGAAGCTTTCTTT.

The rearrangement joins TRBV14 to TRBJ2-5; D ambiguous. The CDR3 is 12 amino acids. Trimming cost V 2 bases and J 5 bases, with 6 bases left between them. Germline CDR1 is SGHDN and CDR2 is FVKESK. The DNA of the CDR3 is TGTGCCAGCAGCCAATCGGCGGAGACCCAGTACTTC. Its protein product is CASSQSAETQYF.